Listed below are T cell receptor beta chains from one sample, sequenced in a study of CD8 T cells in ankylosing spondylitis. TCRdb reprocessed the 5' RACE reads with MiXCR, giving one entry per CDR3 protein. In the table there are approximately 340,000 distinct CDR3 sequences, roughly 14% of which are singletons. Sequenced: blood, either unsorted or a sorted T cell fraction (not recorded which). These receptors were obtained from a male donor with ankylosing spondylitis or in good health (not recorded which). CDR3s include the opening cysteine and the closing phenylalanine or tryptophan. D genes are given only for firm matches. For some rows the clone size is stated as once, few or many, or as a class when expanded; others skip it.

>.|TRBV7-8|TRBJ2-6|.
CACILSGANVLTF
TGTGCCTGCATACTCTCTGGGGCCAACGTCCTGACTTTC
>TRBD2|TRBV3-1|TRBJ2-1|.
CASSTGTSGGEQFF
TGTGCCAGCAGTACCGGGACTAGTGGTGGTGAGCAGTTCTTC
>.|TRBV20-1|TRBJ1-6|.
CSAFTGSSYNSPLHF
TGCAGTGCTTTTACAGGGAGCTCCTATAATTCACCCCTCCACTTT
>TRBD2|TRBV19|TRBJ2-2|.
CASSPGLAGVTGELFF
TGTGCCAGTAGCCCGGGACTAGCGGGAGTCACCGGGGAGCTGTTTTTT
>.|TRBV19|TRBJ2-1|.
CASSISRRLENNEQFF
TGTGCCAGTAGTATATCTCGGAGACTAGAAAACAATGAGCAGTTCTTC
>.|TRBV20-1|TRBJ1-4|few
CSAPTWGEKLFF
TGCAGTGCCCCCACCTGGGGTGAAAAACTGTTTTTT
>.|TRBV18|TRBJ2-3|few
CASSPLRKGGTDTQYF
TGTGCCAGCTCACCCCTCCGTAAGGGCGGCACAGATACGCAGTATTTT
>.|TRBV12-3/TRBV12-4|TRBJ2-5|many
CASSLRNQETQYF
TGTGCCAGCAGTTTGAGGAACCAAGAGACCCAGTACTTC
>TRBD2|TRBV5-1|TRBJ2-1|.
CASSLGGTSVYNEQFF
TGCGCCAGCAGCTTGGGAGGGACTAGCGTCTACAATGAGCAGTTCTTC
>.|TRBV12-3/TRBV12-4|TRBJ1-6|.
CASSPPDGQNSPLHF
TGTGCCAGCAGTCCCCCGGACGGCCAGAATTCACCCCTCCACTTT
>TRBD2|TRBV20-1|TRBJ2-3|few
CSARDPSGGATDTQYF
TGCAGTGCTAGAGATCCCAGCGGGGGGGCCACAGATACGCAGTATTTT
>.|TRBV5-5|TRBJ1-1|.
CASSLRGGSTEAFF
TGTGCCAGCAGCTTGAGGGGAGGGAGCACTGAAGCTTTCTTT
>.|TRBV3-1|TRBJ2-7|few
CASSPELFYEQYF
TGTGCCAGCAGCCCTGAGTTGTTCTACGAGCAGTACTTC
>TRBD1|TRBV12-3/TRBV12-4|TRBJ2-1|.
CASRQGVSNEQFF
TGTGCCAGCAGACAGGGGGTGTCCAATGAGCAGTTCTTC
>.|TRBV12-3/TRBV12-4|TRBJ2-3|few
CASSFKVDTQYF
TGTGCCAGCAGTTTCAAGGTGGATACGCAGTATTTT
>.|TRBV4-1|TRBJ2-1|many
CASSQAGSRSYNEQFF
TGCGCCAGCAGCCAAGCAGGGTCCCGCTCCTACAATGAGCAGTTCTTC